This T cell receptor (beta chain) was captured by sequencing in a study of blood T cells in healthy people across ages. Study summary: Capturing about one barcoded beta molecule per two T cells was achieved by template switching. Points from the study as a whole: Among T cells, TCR beta diversity per million cells dropped roughly linearly as age rose.

As concerns this clonotype: The antigen remains undetermined.

The CDR3 has 13 amino acids. The germline V and J ends were trimmed by 9 bases and 0 bases, with 11 bases remaining between them. A second about 7 to 12 cycle PCR used barcoded and J-beta primers. TCRdb redid the calling of the 5' RACE reads with MiXCR, one entry per CDR3 protein. Of fewer than 2,000,000 distinct CDR3 sequences detected, around 40% appear once; the ten largest clones hold more than 20%. Researchers isolated at least 7 million PBMCs per sample. The receptor comes from a human donor in good health. The rearrangement uses TRBV12-3 or TRBV12-4 and TRBJ1-1; D is ambiguous. The sequencing input was blood. CDR3 in amino acids: CASRPGLNTEAFF. The DNA of the CDR3 is TGTGCCAGTAGACCCGGGTTGAACACTGAAGCTTTCTTT.